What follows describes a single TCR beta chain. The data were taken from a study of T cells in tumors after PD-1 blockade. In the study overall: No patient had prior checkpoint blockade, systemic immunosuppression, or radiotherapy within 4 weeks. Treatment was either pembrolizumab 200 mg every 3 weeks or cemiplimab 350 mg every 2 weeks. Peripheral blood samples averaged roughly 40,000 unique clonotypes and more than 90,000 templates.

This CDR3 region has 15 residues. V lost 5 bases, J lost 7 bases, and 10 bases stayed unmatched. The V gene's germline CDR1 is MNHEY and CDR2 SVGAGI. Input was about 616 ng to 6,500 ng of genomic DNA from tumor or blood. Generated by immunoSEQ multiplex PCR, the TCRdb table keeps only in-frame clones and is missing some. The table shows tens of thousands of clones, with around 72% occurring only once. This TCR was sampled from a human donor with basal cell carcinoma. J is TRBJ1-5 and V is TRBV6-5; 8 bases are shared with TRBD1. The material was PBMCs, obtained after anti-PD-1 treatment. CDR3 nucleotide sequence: TGTGCCAGCAGTACGACAGGGGCGGGCGGGCAGCCCCAGCATTTT. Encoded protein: CASSTTGAGGQPQHF.